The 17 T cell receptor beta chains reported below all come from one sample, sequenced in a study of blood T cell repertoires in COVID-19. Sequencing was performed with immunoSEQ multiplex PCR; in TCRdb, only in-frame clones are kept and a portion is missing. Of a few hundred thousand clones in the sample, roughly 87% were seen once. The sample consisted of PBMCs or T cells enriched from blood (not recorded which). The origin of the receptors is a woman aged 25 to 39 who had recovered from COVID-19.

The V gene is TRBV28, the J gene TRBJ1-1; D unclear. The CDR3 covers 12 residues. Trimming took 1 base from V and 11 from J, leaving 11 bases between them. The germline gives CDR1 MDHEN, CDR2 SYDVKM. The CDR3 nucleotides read TGTGCCAGCAGTTTATCGGAGGCGGTGGCTTTCTTT. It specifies CASSLSEAVAFF.

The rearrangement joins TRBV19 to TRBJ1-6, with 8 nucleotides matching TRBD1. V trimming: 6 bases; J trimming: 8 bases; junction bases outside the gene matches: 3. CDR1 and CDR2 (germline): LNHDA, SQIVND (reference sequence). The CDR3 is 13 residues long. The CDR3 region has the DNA TGTGCCAGTAGACAGGGGGTTGATTCACCCCTCCACTTT. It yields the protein CASRQGVDSPLHF.

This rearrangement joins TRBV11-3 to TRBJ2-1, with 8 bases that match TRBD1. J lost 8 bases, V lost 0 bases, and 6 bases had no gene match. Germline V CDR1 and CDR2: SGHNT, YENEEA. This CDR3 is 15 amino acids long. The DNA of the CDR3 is TGTGCCAGCAGCTTAGACAGGGGGCGCTTCGATGAGCAGTTCTTC. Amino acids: CASSLDRGRFDEQFF.

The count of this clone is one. CDR3 amino acids: CASSHTGGPNTEAFF. The CDR3 DNA reads as TGTGCCAGCAGCCATACAGGGGGGCCCAACACTGAAGCTTTCTTT. V is TRBV14 and J is TRBJ1-1; 8 bases are shared with TRBD1. The CDR3 is made up of 15 amino acids. V shed 3 bases and J 2 bases; nucleotides not matched to a gene: 5. CDR1 and CDR2 (germline): SGHDN, FVKESK.

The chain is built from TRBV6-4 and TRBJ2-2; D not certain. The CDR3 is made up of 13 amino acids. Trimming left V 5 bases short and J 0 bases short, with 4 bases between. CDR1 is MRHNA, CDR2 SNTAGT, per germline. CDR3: CASSPSNTGELFF. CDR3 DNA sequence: TGTGCCAGCAGTCCATCGAACACCGGGGAGCTGTTTTTT.

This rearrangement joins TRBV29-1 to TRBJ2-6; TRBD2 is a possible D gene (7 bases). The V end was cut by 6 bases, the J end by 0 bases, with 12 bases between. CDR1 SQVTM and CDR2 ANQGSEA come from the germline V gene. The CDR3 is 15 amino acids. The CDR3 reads CSVGGLFSGANVLTF. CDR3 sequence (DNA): TGCAGCGTGGGGGGGCTGTTCTCTGGGGCCAACGTCCTGACTTTC.

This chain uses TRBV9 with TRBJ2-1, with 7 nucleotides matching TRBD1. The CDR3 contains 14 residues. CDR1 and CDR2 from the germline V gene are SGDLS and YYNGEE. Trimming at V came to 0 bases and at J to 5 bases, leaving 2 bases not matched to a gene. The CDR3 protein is CASSVGDRNNEQFF. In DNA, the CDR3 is TGTGCCAGCAGCGTAGGGGACAGAAACAATGAGCAGTTCTTC.

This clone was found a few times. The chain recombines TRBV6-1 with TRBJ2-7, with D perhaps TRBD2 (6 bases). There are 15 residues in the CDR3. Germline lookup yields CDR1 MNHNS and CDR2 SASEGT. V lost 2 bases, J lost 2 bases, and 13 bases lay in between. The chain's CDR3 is CASSEPGSATYEQYF. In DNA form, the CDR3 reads TGTGCCAGCAGTGAACCCGGGAGCGCTACCTACGAGCAGTACTTC.

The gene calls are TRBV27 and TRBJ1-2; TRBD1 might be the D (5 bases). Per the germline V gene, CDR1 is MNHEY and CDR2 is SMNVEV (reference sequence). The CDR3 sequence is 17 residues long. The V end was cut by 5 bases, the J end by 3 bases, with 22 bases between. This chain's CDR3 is CASSPGDLGAIHYGYTF. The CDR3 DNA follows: TGTGCCAGCAGTCCTGGGGATTTAGGGGCGATACACTATGGCTACACCTTC.

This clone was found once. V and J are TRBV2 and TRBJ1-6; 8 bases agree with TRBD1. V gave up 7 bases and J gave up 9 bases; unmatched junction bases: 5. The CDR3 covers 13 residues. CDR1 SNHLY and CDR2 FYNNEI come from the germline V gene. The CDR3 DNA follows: TGTGCCAGCATCGGACAGGGAAGTTCACCCCTCCACTTT. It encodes CASIGQGSSPLHF.

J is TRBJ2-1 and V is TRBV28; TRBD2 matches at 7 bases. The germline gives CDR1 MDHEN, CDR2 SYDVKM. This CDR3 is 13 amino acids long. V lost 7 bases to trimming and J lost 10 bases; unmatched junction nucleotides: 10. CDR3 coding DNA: TGTGCCAGCAACCCGCGGAGGGAGGGGGAGCAGTTCTTC. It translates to CASNPRREGEQFF.

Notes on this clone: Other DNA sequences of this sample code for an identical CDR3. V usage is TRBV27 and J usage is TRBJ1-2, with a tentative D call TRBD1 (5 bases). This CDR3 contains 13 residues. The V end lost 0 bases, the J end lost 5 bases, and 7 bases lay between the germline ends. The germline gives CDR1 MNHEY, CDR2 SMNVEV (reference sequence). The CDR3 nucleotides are TGTGCCAGCAGTTTATCGGGACTGTATGGCTACACCTTC. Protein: CASSLSGLYGYTF.

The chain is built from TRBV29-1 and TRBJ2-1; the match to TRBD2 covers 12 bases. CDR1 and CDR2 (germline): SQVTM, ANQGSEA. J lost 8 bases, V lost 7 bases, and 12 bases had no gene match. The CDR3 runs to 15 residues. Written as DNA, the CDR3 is TGCAGCGGGGAAACACTAGCGGGAGGCGTGGATGAGCAGTTCTTC. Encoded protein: CSGETLAGGVDEQFF.

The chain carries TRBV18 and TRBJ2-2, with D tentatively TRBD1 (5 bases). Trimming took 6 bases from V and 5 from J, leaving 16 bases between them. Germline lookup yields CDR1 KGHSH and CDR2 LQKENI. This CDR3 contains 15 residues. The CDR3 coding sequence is TGTGCCAGCTCTTCGATGGGCAGGGTGACCGGGGAGCTGTTTTTT. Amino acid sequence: CASSSMGRVTGELFF.

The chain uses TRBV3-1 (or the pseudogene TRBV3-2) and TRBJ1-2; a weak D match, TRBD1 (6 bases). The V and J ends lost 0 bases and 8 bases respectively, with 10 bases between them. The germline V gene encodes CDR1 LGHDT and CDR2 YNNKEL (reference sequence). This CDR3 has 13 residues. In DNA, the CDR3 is TGTGCCAGCAGCCAAGATGGGGGCGTCGGCTACACCTTC. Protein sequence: CASSQDGGVGYTF.

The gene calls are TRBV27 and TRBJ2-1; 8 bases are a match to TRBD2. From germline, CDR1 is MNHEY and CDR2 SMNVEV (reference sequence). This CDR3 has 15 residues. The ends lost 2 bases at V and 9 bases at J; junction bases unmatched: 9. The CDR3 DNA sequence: TGTGCCAGCAGTTTAGGTTTTGGACTAGCTAGTGAGCAGTTCTTC. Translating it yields CASSLGFGLASEQFF.

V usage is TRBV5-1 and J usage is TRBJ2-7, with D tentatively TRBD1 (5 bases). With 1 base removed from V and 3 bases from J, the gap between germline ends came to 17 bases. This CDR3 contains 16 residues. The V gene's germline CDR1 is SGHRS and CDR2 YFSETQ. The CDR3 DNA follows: TGCGCCAGCAGCTTGTCTGGGGCGCGGTCAGTCTACGAGCAGTACTTC. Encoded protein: CASSLSGARSVYEQYF.